This T cell receptor (beta chain) is from a study of blood T cells in healthy people across ages. Findings and limits, study-wide: Changes in expanded clonotypes were possibly confounded, as the CMV status of donors was unknown.

The CDR3 extends over 17 amino acids. CDR1 is SEHNR, CDR2 FQNEAQ, per germline (reference sequence). J lost 4 bases, V lost 1 base, and 6 bases had no gene match. Combining a sample-barcoded 5' primer with a J-beta primer mix, a second PCR ran for roughly 7 to 12 cycles. Through a template-switch adaptor with 12 random nucleotides, each cDNA molecule received a tag. TCRdb re-analysed the 5' RACE reads in MiXCR, keeping a single row per CDR3 protein. The sample has 700,000 to 950,000 distinct CDR3 sequences, over 45% seen once. As to this clonotype: Antigen specificity is unknown.

V usage is TRBV7-9 and J usage is TRBJ2-1, with TRBD2 identical over 11 bases. Sequenced input: blood. The receptor comes from a man aged 25-45 years in good health. Here the CDR3 DNA reads TGTGCCAGCAGCTTAGGTCTTTGGACTAGCGGGTACAATGAGCAGTTCTTC. Translating it yields CASSLGLWTSGYNEQFF.